This record covers a single T cell receptor beta chain. In the original analysis: Counts of nucleated cells, estimated from reference gene primer amplification, were obtained. Some clones are missing from TCRdb's copy, which holds only in-frame ones; the method was immunoSEQ multiplex PCR. V and J calls and clone size come straight from that table; D and trimming were deduced from the DNA. The sample carries approximately 220,000 clones, 70% to 90% recorded once. Germline CDR1 and CDR2: LGHDT and YNNKEL (reference sequence). V lost 7 bases, J lost 1 base, and 8 bases lay in between. The CDR3 runs 13 residues. This entry comes from a study of blood T cell repertoires in COVID-19.

The chain combines TRBV3-1 (or the pseudogene TRBV3-2) with TRBJ1-3, with D possibly TRBD1 on 5 matching bases. The sequenced sample was PBMCs or T cells enriched from blood (not recorded which). The clonotype was recovered from a woman aged 35 to 49 with acute COVID-19. The DNA for the CDR3 is TGTGCCAGCACGGGGGTTTCTGGAAACACCATATATTTT. This codes for CASTGVSGNTIYF.